Below are 24 T cell receptor beta chains sequenced from a single sample in a study of cytomegalovirus exposure and HLA in healthy donors. Researchers ran the PCR with 60 Vbeta and 13 Jbeta primers. This table comes from immunoSEQ multiplex PCR, and its TCRdb copy is limited to in-frame clones, with some not included. Its table records under 70,000 clones. Sequences were obtained from PBMCs. The receptors derive from a female donor in good health and CMV-seropositive.

The chain uses TRBV19 and TRBJ2-1; TRBD1 matches at 8 bases. CDR1 is LNHDA, CDR2 SQIVND, per germline (reference sequence). The CDR3 contains 15 residues. V shed 3 bases and J 6 bases; nucleotides not matched to a gene: 7. The CDR3 nucleotides read TGTGCCAGTAGTATTGGTTCGGACAGGGTCAATGAGCAGTTCTTC. Its protein product is CASSIGSDRVNEQFF.

The chain carries TRBV4-3 and TRBJ2-1; 16 bases are a match to TRBD2. V shed 0 bases, J shed 3 bases, and the junction held 5 bases outside the gene matches. This CDR3 is built from 19 residues. From germline, CDR1 is LGHNA and CDR2 YSLEER. CDR3 protein: CASSQEAGLAGGFYNEQFF. The CDR3 coding sequence is TGCGCCAGCAGCCAAGAAGCGGGACTAGCGGGAGGGTTCTACAATGAGCAGTTCTTC.

The chain is built from TRBV29-1 and TRBJ1-1, with 7 bases matching TRBD1. Unmatched junction bases numbered 12, after V lost 4 bases and J lost 4 bases. The germline gives CDR1 SQVTM, CDR2 ANQGSEA. The CDR3 contains 15 residues. The DNA for the CDR3 is TGCAGCGTTGGGGGGCACAGGGGCCCCATCACTGAAGCTTTCTTT. Translation: CSVGGHRGPITEAFF.

This chain uses TRBV6-1 with TRBJ1-1, with a tentative D call TRBD1 (6 bases). Germline V gene lookup returns CDR1 MNHNS and CDR2 SASEGT. The V and J ends lost 4 bases and 4 bases respectively, with 16 bases between them. The CDR3 is 15 residues long. CDR3: CASSAELGGATEAFF. The CDR3 coding sequence is TGTGCCAGCAGTGCCGAGCTAGGGGGGGCCACTGAAGCTTTCTTT.

The gene calls are TRBV28 and TRBJ1-5, with D perhaps matching TRBD1 (5 bases). Germline CDR1 and CDR2: MDHEN and SYDVKM. V was trimmed by 6 bases and J by 0 bases, leaving 15 bases between them. The CDR3 runs 16 residues. The CDR3 here is CASSKLTGFSNQPQHF. In DNA, the CDR3 is TGTGCCAGCAGCAAGTTAACAGGATTTAGCAATCAGCCCCAGCATTTT.

Worth noting for this clone: At one end the junction does not follow the germline gene, possibly because of a read error. The J gene is TRBJ1-1, the V gene TRBV18, with 9 bases matching TRBD1. This CDR3 region has 16 residues. Germline V lookup: CDR1 KGHSH, CDR2 LQKENI. CDR3 coding DNA: TGTGCCAGCGCACCACCTGGGACAGGGATGAACACTGAAGCTTTCTTT. Translation: CASAPPGTGMNTEAFF.

This rearrangement joins TRBV6-5 to TRBJ1-2; the match to TRBD1 covers 8 bases. The J segment lost 8 bases and the V segment lost 6 bases, leaving 8 bases of the junction unmatched. The CDR3 extends over 13 amino acids. The germline V gene encodes CDR1 MNHEY and CDR2 SVGAGI. Here the CDR3 reads CASRDDRGRGYTF. DNA for the CDR3: TGTGCCAGCAGGGACGACAGGGGACGGGGCTACACCTTC.

The V and J genes are TRBV4-3 and TRBJ2-7; 13 nucleotides agree with TRBD2. Germline CDR1 is LGHNA and CDR2 is YSLEER. The CDR3 is 18 residues long. V dropped 0 bases and J dropped 2; count of bases not matched to a gene: 7. The CDR3 protein is CASSQDLLAGGPPYEQYF. CDR3 in DNA: TGCGCCAGCAGCCAAGATTTACTAGCGGGAGGGCCCCCCTACGAGCAGTACTTC.

The chain uses TRBV4-3 and TRBJ1-1; no definite D call. The CDR3 extends over 14 amino acids. The germline CDR1 and CDR2 sequences are LGHNA and YSLEER. V gave up 3 bases and J gave up 5 bases, with 13 bases separating them. The CDR3 loop is CASSHDVPGTEAFF. Here the CDR3 DNA reads TGCGCCAGCAGCCACGATGTCCCGGGGACTGAAGCTTTCTTT.

This chain connects TRBV6-1 to TRBJ1-5; TRBD1 agrees at 7 bases. The ends lost 2 bases at V and 4 bases at J; junction bases unmatched: 2. The V gene's germline CDR1 is MNHNS and CDR2 SASEGT. The CDR3 consists of 14 residues. CDR3 in DNA: TGTGCCAGCAGTGAACCGGGACAGAATCAGCCCCAGCATTTT. Its translation is CASSEPGQNQPQHF.

DNA of the CDR3: TGCGCCAGCAGCCAGAATGACAGGGATGGGGAAAAACTGTTTTTT. This sequence encodes CASSQNDRDGEKLFF. The rearrangement uses TRBV4-1 and TRBJ1-4, with 7 positions matching TRBD1. V trimming: 3 bases; J trimming: 8 bases; junction bases outside the gene matches: 9. The length of the CDR3 is 15 residues. CDR1 and CDR2 from the germline V gene are MGHRA and YSYEKL.

This chain uses TRBV19 with TRBJ2-1; D may be TRBD2 (5 bases). The CDR3 spans 13 residues. Per the germline V gene, CDR1 is LNHDA and CDR2 is SQIVND (reference sequence). Trimming removed 3 bases from V and 5 bases from J, with 8 bases in between. CDR3 residues: CASSILADNEQFF. In nucleotides, the CDR3 is TGTGCCAGTAGTATCCTAGCCGACAATGAGCAGTTCTTC.

V gene TRBV28 combines with J gene TRBJ1-5; D is ambiguous. Germline V gene sequence: CDR1 MDHEN, CDR2 SYDVKM. The germline V and J ends were trimmed by 2 bases and 9 bases, with 14 bases remaining between them. The CDR3 sequence is 14 residues long. The CDR3 DNA sequence: TGTGCCAGCAGTTTAAATGGAGCCGGAATGCCCCAGCATTTT. Amino acid sequence: CASSLNGAGMPQHF.

The V and J genes are TRBV19 and TRBJ1-2; tentative D call: TRBD1 (6 bases). V lost 8 bases, J lost 7 bases, and 17 bases lay in between. The CDR3 consists of 13 residues. Germline CDR1 LNHDA, CDR2 SQIVND (reference sequence). DNA for the CDR3: TGTGCCAGTCACCAACAAGGGGGAGTTGGCTACACCTTC. Translation: CASHQQGGVGYTF.

V usage is TRBV7-9 and J usage is TRBJ1-1; 7 bases map to TRBD1. The ends lost 3 bases at V and 6 bases at J; junction bases unmatched: 13. Germline loops: CDR1 SEHNR, CDR2 FQNEAQ (reference sequence). The CDR3 length is 16 residues. The CDR3 DNA reads TGTGCCAGCAGCTTGGGGGACCGGGGGACAGCCCCTGAAGCTTTCTTT. Protein sequence: CASSLGDRGTAPEAFF.

This chain connects TRBV10-3 to TRBJ1-2; TRBD1 might be the D (6 bases). The CDR3 length is 13 residues. The V gene's germline CDR1 is ENHRY and CDR2 SYGVKD. The V and J ends lost 5 bases and 5 bases respectively, with 12 bases between them. The CDR3 region is CAISPERGYGYTF. The CDR3 DNA follows: TGTGCCATCAGTCCTGAGAGGGGGTATGGCTACACCTTC.

The V and J genes are TRBV10-3 and TRBJ1-1; TRBD1 matches 10 bases. This CDR3 is 20 amino acids long. The ends lost 5 bases at V and 5 bases at J; junction bases unmatched: 23. The germline V gene encodes CDR1 ENHRY and CDR2 SYGVKD. The CDR3 sequence: CAISLRGGGDRGDVKTEAFF. The CDR3, as DNA: TGTGCCATCAGTCTCCGAGGTGGTGGGGACAGGGGAGACGTAAAAACTGAAGCTTTCTTT.

The V gene is TRBV7-6, the J gene TRBJ2-7; no clear D. Germline CDR1 is SGHVS and CDR2 is FNYEAQ. This CDR3 has 13 residues. V lost 0 bases, J lost 0 bases, and 3 bases lay in between. The CDR3 here is CASSLAVSYEQYF. CDR3 DNA: TGTGCCAGCAGCTTAGCCGTCTCCTACGAGCAGTACTTC.

CDR3 protein: CASSPGTPEWDEQFF. The CDR3 DNA sequence: TGTGCCAGCTCACCGGGGACACCCGAATGGGATGAGCAGTTCTTC. V usage is TRBV18 and J usage is TRBJ2-1; D perhaps matches TRBD1 (6 bases). Germline values: CDR1 KGHSH, CDR2 LQKENI. Trimming removed 3 bases from V and 8 bases from J, with 17 bases in between. The CDR3 has 15 amino acids.

This chain uses TRBV7-8 with TRBJ2-3; 9 nucleotides agree with TRBD1. V trimming: 1 base; J trimming: 0 bases; junction bases outside the gene matches: 5. CDR3 size: 17 residues. CDR1 is SGHVS, CDR2 FQNEAQ, per germline. The CDR3 bases are TGTGCCAGCAGCTTAGGGGGGACAGGGCCTAGCACAGATACGCAGTATTTT. As protein: CASSLGGTGPSTDTQYF.

The rearrangement joins TRBV2 to TRBJ2-5, with TRBD1 matching over 7 bases. The trim removed 4 bases at V and 1 base at J, leaving 9 bases unmatched. Germline V gene sequence: CDR1 SNHLY, CDR2 FYNNEI. This CDR3 is 16 amino acids long. CDR3 DNA: TGTGCCAGCAGTGGGACAGGTTCGGTCCCCCAAGAGACCCAGTACTTC. This translates into CASSGTGSVPQETQYF.

V is TRBV13 and J is TRBJ2-1, with 7 bases aligning to TRBD2. Germline trimming cut 5 bases from V and 5 bases from J; bases unmatched to any gene: 15. From germline, CDR1 is PRHDT and CDR2 FYEKMQ (reference sequence). The CDR3 totals 17 residues. The CDR3 reads CASSHVSLAEKNNEQFF. The CDR3 DNA sequence: TGTGCCAGCAGCCACGTATCGCTAGCGGAGAAGAACAATGAGCAGTTCTTC.

The rearrangement joins TRBV6-1 to TRBJ1-5, with a tentative D call TRBD1 (5 bases). Trimming shortened V by 1 base and J by 3 bases, and 7 bases separated the two germline ends. Looked up from germline, CDR1 is MNHNS and CDR2 is SASEGT. The CDR3 covers 14 residues. In nucleotides, the CDR3 is TGTGCCAGCAGTGAAGGGGGACTCAATCAGCCCCAGCATTTT. Protein: CASSEGGLNQPQHF.

The chain has TRBV4-3 and TRBJ2-3; TRBD2 agrees at 11 bases. CDR3 length: 17 residues. The germline gives CDR1 LGHNA, CDR2 YSLEER. With V trimmed by 4 bases and J by 2 bases, 8 bases remained unmatched. The CDR3 spells CASSPGTSGLYTDTQYF. The CDR3 nucleotides read TGCGCCAGCAGCCCGGGGACTAGCGGACTATACACAGATACGCAGTATTTT.